The T cell receptor beta chain under discussion was sequenced for a study of control samples from healthy donors and cancer patients. The V segment lost 8 bases and the J segment 5 bases; nucleotides outside the gene matches: 11. CDR1 is KGHDR and CDR2 is SFDVKD in the germline V gene. The CDR3 is made up of 16 amino acids. Generated by immunoSEQ multiplex PCR, the TCRdb table keeps only in-frame clones and is missing some. Among 100,000 or so clones listed, about 90% were seen once. The receptor's source is a woman aged 18-35 years in good health. Sequencing was performed on blood. The chain links TRBV24-1 to TRBJ1-2, with 12 bases identical to TRBD1. Here the CDR3 reads CATTTEGTGGLYGYTF. In DNA, the CDR3 is TGTGCCACCACCACAGAAGGGACAGGGGGCCTTTATGGCTACACCTTC.